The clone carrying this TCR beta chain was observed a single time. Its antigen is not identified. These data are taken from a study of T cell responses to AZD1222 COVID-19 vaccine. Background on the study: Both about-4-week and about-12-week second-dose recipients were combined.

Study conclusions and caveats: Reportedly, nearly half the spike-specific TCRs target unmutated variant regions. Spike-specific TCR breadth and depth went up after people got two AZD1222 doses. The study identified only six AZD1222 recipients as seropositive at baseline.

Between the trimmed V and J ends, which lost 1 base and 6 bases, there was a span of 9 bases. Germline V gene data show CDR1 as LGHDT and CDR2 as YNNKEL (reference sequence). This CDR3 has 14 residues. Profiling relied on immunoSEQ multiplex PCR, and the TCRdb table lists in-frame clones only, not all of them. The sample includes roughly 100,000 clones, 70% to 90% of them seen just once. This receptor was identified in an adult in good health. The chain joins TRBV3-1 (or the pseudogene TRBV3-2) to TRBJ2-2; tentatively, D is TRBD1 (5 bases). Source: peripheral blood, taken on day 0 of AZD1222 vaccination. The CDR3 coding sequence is TGTGCCAGCAGCCAAGCCCAGGGTCCCGGGGAGCTGTTTTTT. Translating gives CASSQAQGPGELFF.